What follows are 5 T cell receptor beta chains derived from one specimen sequenced in a study of T cell responses to AZD1222 COVID-19 vaccine. Repertoires were generated with immunoSEQ multiplex PCR, while TCRdb's copy carries only in-frame clones and drops some. The sample holds some 100,000 clones, nearly 90% seen once. Sequencing used peripheral blood, obtained on day 0 of MenACWY control vaccination. These receptors were collected from an adult in good health.

The chain carries TRBV29-1 and TRBJ2-7; 10 positions match TRBD1. This CDR3 contains 14 residues. CDR1 and CDR2 from the germline V gene are SQVTM and ANQGSEA. The V gene end was trimmed by 7 bases and the J gene end by 1 base; junction bases not matched to a gene: 7. In nucleotides, the CDR3 is TGCAGCGCCACCGGGACAGGGGCTTCCTACGAGCAGTACTTC. Its translation is CSATGTGASYEQYF.

This clone was recorded a few times. At one boundary the junction diverges from the germline segment, which might be a read error. The rearrangement joins TRBV14 to TRBJ1-1, with a weak D call TRBD1 (6 bases). CDR1 is SGHDN and CDR2 is FVKESK in the germline V gene. The CDR3 spans 15 residues. The CDR3 is CASSQGRGSATEAFF. The CDR3 DNA is TGTGCCAGCAGTCAAGGCAGGGGTTCTGCCACTGAAGCTTTCTTT.

The chain couples TRBV27 to TRBJ1-5; no firm D call. The CDR3 has 12 amino acids. V gave up 6 bases and J gave up 4 bases, with 7 bases separating them. In germline, CDR1 is MNHEY, CDR2 SMNVEV (reference sequence). The CDR3 coding sequence is TGTGCCAGCAGAAAACAAAATCAGCCCCAGCATTTT. As protein: CASRKQNQPQHF.

The table lists this clone with a few counts. The rearrangement uses TRBV14 and TRBJ1-5, with D unresolved. This CDR3 spans 12 amino acids. The V and J ends lost 4 bases and 1 base respectively, with 2 bases between them. The germline V gene has CDR1 SGHDN and CDR2 FVKESK. As DNA, the CDR3 is TGTGCCAGCAGCCTAAGCAATCAGCCCCAGCATTTT. As protein: CASSLSNQPQHF.

The chain carries TRBV10-3 and TRBJ1-6; a weak D match, TRBD1 (5 bases). CDR3 size: 17 residues. V gave up 4 bases and J gave up 8 bases, with 21 bases separating them. Germline CDR1 ENHRY, CDR2 SYGVKD. The CDR3 nucleotides are TGTGCCATCAGTGGCCGTAGATTGGGGACGGGTTATTCACCCCTCCACTTT. It specifies CAISGRRLGTGYSPLHF.